A selection of T cell receptor beta chains follows, all from one sample in a study of blood T cell repertoires in COVID-19. Profiled with immunoSEQ multiplex PCR; TCRdb holds only in-frame clones, not every one. The sample yields approximately 250,000 clones, 91% seen once. Material: PBMCs or T cells enriched from blood (not recorded which). These receptors were collected from a man aged 35 to 55 who had been exposed to COVID-19. CDR3s leave out the opening cysteine and the closing phenylalanine or tryptophan. The order of the fields is J gene, V gene, CDR3 protein.

TRBJ2-7 | TRBV6-5 | ASRTAAGFANEQY
TRBJ1-1 | TRBV5-1 | ASSSISTRSRGPEAF
TRBJ1-3 | TRBV19 | ASRDRGAGNTIY
TRBJ1-1 | TRBV2 | ASSDSQGTEAF
TRBJ1-2 | TRBV24-1 | ATSDRSRGGYGYT
TRBJ2-3 | TRBV5-6 | ASSLGGGSDTQY
TRBJ2-7 | TRBV6-6 | ASSPIPGYEQY
TRBJ2-1 | TRBV5-1 | ASSLDSYEQF
TRBJ2-1 | TRBV5-1 | ASSTGQIYNEQF
TRBJ2-5 | TRBV7-9 | ASSLGETSGQETQY
TRBJ2-4 | TRBV30 | AWSPDYGNIQY
TRBJ2-2 | TRBV2 | ASIQGTSGGELF
TRBJ1-5 | TRBV27 | ASSFEGQGIGSNQPQH
TRBJ1-1 | TRBV29-1 | SATRDRGTEAF
TRBJ2-2 | TRBV5-1 | ASTDPDGGAGGELF
TRBJ1-1 | TRBV10-2 | ASSAGHPNTEAF
TRBJ2-7 | TRBV28 | ASSQLAGGQYEQY
TRBJ2-7 | TRBV30 | AWTRLAAYYEQY
TRBJ2-1 | TRBV9 | ASSVVGSKDEQF
TRBJ1-3 | TRBV9 | ASSPYPGQEIIRTGNTIY
TRBJ1-1 | TRBV15 | ATSSQGLMNTEAF
TRBJ1-1 | TRBV30 | AWSKGALDTEAF
TRBJ1-1 | TRBV10-2 | ASSSQGARTEAF
TRBJ2-1 | TRBV6-1 | ASSEADRVLYNEQF
TRBJ1-1 | TRBV3-1/TRBV3-2 | ASSLRGTEAF
TRBJ2-5 | TRBV9 | ASSVSGGVETQY
TRBJ1-2 | TRBV4-2 | ASSQVGRDVYGYT
TRBJ1-2 | TRBV7-9 | ASSLPRGSYYGYT
TRBJ2-7 | TRBV27 | ASSKTVNGYEQY